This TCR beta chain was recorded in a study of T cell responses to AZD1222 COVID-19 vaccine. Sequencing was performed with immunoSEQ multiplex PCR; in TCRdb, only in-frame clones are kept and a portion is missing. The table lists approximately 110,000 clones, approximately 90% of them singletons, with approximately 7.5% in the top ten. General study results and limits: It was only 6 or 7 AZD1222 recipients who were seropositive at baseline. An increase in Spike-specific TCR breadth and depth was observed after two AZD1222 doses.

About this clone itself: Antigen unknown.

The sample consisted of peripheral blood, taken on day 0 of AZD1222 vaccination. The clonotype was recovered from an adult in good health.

This CDR3 reads CASSIVMLGTGYQPQHF. In DNA, the CDR3 is TGTGCCAGTAGTATAGTTATGCTCGGGACAGGGTATCAGCCCCAGCATTTT. The V call is TRBV19, the J call TRBJ1-5, with 9 bases that match TRBD1. Germline loops: CDR1 LNHDA, CDR2 SQIVND (reference sequence). The CDR3 is 17 residues long. The J segment lost 5 bases and the V segment lost 1 base, leaving 9 bases of the junction unmatched.